Many counts were recorded for the clone carrying this T cell receptor (beta chain). Template switching added a universal primer binding site, and final cDNA carried unique molecular identifiers. MiXCR, applied by TCRdb to the 5' RACE reads, yields one record per CDR3 protein. The table lists around 690,000 distinct CDR3 sequences, 20% to 25% of them singletons. The length of the CDR3 is 15 residues. Germline V gene sequence: CDR1 MNHNS, CDR2 SASEGT. V was pared by 8 bases and J by 3 bases, with 18 bases between. These data belong to a study of identical twins. This sample also appeared in a second study, on T cells expressing NK-cell markers.

Sequencing input: PBMCs. The clonotype originates from a woman aged 18-35 years in good health. V usage is TRBV6-1 and J usage is TRBJ2-3, with D maybe TRBD1 (7 bases). CDR3 region: CASQGGGDGTDTQYF. DNA for the CDR3: TGTGCCAGCCAAGGGGGCGGGGATGGTACAGATACGCAGTATTTT.